The T cell receptor (beta chain) under discussion was sequenced for a study of technical replicates of blood from several donors. Germline V gene sequence: CDR1 SGHTA, CDR2 FQGNSA. Trimming pared 3 bases from V and 1 base from J, leaving 7 bases between. The CDR3 is made up of 14 amino acids. Generated by immunoSEQ multiplex PCR, the TCRdb table keeps only in-frame clones and is missing some. The sample consists of 65,000 to 90,000 clones, approximately 93% of them appearing once. The sequence came from a human donor in good health. The chain carries TRBV7-2 and TRBJ1-5; tentatively, D is TRBD1 (5 bases). The sequencing input was T cells isolated from PBMCs. CDR3 residues: CASSFSGSNQPQHF. Written as DNA, the CDR3 is TGTGCCAGCAGCTTTTCAGGGAGCAATCAGCCCCAGCATTTT.